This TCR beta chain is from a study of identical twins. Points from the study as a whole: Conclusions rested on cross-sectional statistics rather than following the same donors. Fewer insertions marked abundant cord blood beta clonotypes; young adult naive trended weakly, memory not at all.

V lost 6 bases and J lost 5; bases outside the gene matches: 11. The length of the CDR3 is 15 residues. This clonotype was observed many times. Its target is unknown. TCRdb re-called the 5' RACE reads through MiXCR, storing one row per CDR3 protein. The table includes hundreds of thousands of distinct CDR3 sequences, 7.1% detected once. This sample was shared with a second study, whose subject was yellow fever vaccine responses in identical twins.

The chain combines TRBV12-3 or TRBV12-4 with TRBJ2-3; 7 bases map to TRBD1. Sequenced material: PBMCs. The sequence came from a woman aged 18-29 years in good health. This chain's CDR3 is CASRMGQTRQDTQYF. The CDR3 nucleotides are TGTGCCAGCAGAATGGGACAGACAAGGCAAGATACGCAGTATTTT.